The rows below give T cell receptor beta chains drawn from one sample of a study of blood T cell repertoires in COVID-19. Only in-frame clones appear in the TCRdb table, and some are missing; sequencing was by immunoSEQ multiplex PCR. Seen here are about 250,000 clones, 65% to 85% observed once, and the top ten hold around 7.9%. The sample consisted of peripheral blood. The source is a man between 40 and 49 years old with active or convalescent COVID-19. CDR3s include the opening cysteine and the closing phenylalanine or tryptophan. The D gene is left open where the match is weak. The size of a clone is reported for some rows only, either as once, few or many, or as a class for expanded clones.

cdr3_aa: CASSEWAGGIYEQYF; cdr3_nt: TGTGCCAGCAGTGAGTGGGCGGGGGGGATCTACGAGCAGTACTTC; v_call: TRBV25-1; d_call: TRBD2; clone_size: few; j_call: TRBJ2-7
cdr3_aa: CAWSRLRNTEAFF; cdr3_nt: TGTGCCTGGAGTCGACTGCGAAACACTGAAGCTTTCTTT; v_call: TRBV30; d_call: .; clone_size: .; j_call: TRBJ1-1
cdr3_aa: CASSEKAGSYNEQFF; cdr3_nt: TGTGCCAGCAGCGAAAAAGCGGGGTCCTACAATGAGCAGTTCTTC; v_call: TRBV2; d_call: TRBD2; clone_size: .; j_call: TRBJ2-1
cdr3_aa: CASSLDTRAYNEQFF; cdr3_nt: TGCGCCAGCAGCTTGGATACTAGGGCCTACAATGAGCAGTTCTTC; v_call: TRBV5-1; d_call: .; clone_size: .; j_call: TRBJ2-1
cdr3_aa: CASSLDLRLGDTQYF; cdr3_nt: TGTGCCAGCAGCTTAGACCTTAGACTAGGGGATACGCAGTATTTT; v_call: TRBV11-2; d_call: .; clone_size: .; j_call: TRBJ2-3
cdr3_aa: CASSLDMGNSPLHF; cdr3_nt: TGCGCCAGCAGCCTCGACATGGGCAATTCACCCCTCCACTTT; v_call: TRBV4-1; d_call: .; clone_size: .; j_call: TRBJ1-6
cdr3_aa: CASRRDSPYEQYF; cdr3_nt: TGTGCCAGCAGGCGGGACAGTCCCTACGAGCAGTACTTC; v_call: TRBV27; d_call: .; clone_size: .; j_call: TRBJ2-7
cdr3_aa: CSATSGGASYNEQFF; cdr3_nt: TGCAGCGCGACTAGCGGGGGGGCCTCCTACAATGAGCAGTTCTTC; v_call: TRBV29-1; d_call: TRBD2; clone_size: .; j_call: TRBJ2-1
cdr3_aa: CASSPQGYEQYF; cdr3_nt: TGTGCCAGCAGCCCTCAGGGTTACGAGCAGTACTTC; v_call: TRBV3-1/TRBV3-2; d_call: .; clone_size: .; j_call: TRBJ2-7
cdr3_aa: CASSQAGTGFEQYF; cdr3_nt: TGTGCCAGCAGCCAGGCCGGGACAGGGTTCGAGCAGTACTTC; v_call: TRBV3-1/TRBV3-2; d_call: TRBD1; clone_size: .; j_call: TRBJ2-7
cdr3_aa: CAWNRQGGQPQHF; cdr3_nt: TGTGCCTGGAATCGACAGGGCGGGCAGCCCCAGCATTTT; v_call: TRBV30; d_call: TRBD1; clone_size: .; j_call: TRBJ1-5
cdr3_aa: CASSANRGVENTIYF; cdr3_nt: TGTGCCAGTAGTGCCAACAGGGGGGTAGAAAACACCATATATTTT; v_call: TRBV19; d_call: TRBD1; clone_size: .; j_call: TRBJ1-3
cdr3_aa: CASSSHTDRANTEAFF; cdr3_nt: TGTGCCAGTAGTTCCCATACCGACAGGGCGAACACTGAAGCTTTCTTT; v_call: TRBV19; d_call: TRBD1; clone_size: once; j_call: TRBJ1-1
cdr3_aa: CASSQEGSPYVYTEAFF; cdr3_nt: TGTGCCAGCAGCCAAGAGGGCAGTCCTTACGTGTACACTGAAGCTTTCTTT; v_call: TRBV14; d_call: .; clone_size: .; j_call: TRBJ1-1
cdr3_aa: CASSYSRTDYEQYF; cdr3_nt: TGTGCCAGCAGTTACTCCCGGACAGACTACGAGCAGTACTTC; v_call: TRBV6-6; d_call: .; clone_size: .; j_call: TRBJ2-7
cdr3_aa: CASRSENQGNYGYTF; cdr3_nt: TGTGCCAGTAGATCAGAGAACCAGGGAAACTATGGCTACACCTTC; v_call: TRBV19; d_call: .; clone_size: .; j_call: TRBJ1-2
cdr3_aa: CASSPRDRSTYEQYF; cdr3_nt: TGTGCCAGCAGTCCCCGGGACAGGTCAACCTACGAGCAGTACTTC; v_call: TRBV6-5; d_call: TRBD1; clone_size: .; j_call: TRBJ2-7
cdr3_aa: CASSGRQGGGGVDEQFF; cdr3_nt: TGTGCCAGCAGTGGAAGACAGGGGGGAGGGGGGGTCGATGAGCAGTTCTTC; v_call: TRBV2; d_call: TRBD1; clone_size: .; j_call: TRBJ2-1
cdr3_aa: CASSSGQGARETQYF; cdr3_nt: TGTGCCAGCAGCTCTGGACAGGGGGCGCGGGAGACCCAGTACTTC; v_call: TRBV28; d_call: TRBD1; clone_size: .; j_call: TRBJ2-5
cdr3_aa: CASSEVWQGVGGYTF; cdr3_nt: TGTGCCAGCAGTGAAGTATGGCAGGGGGTTGGTGGCTACACCTTC; v_call: TRBV6-1; d_call: TRBD1; clone_size: .; j_call: TRBJ1-2
cdr3_aa: CASSYSRREGTQYF; cdr3_nt: TGTGCCAGCAGTTACTCCCGCAGGGAAGGGACCCAGTACTTC; v_call: TRBV6-2/TRBV6-3; d_call: .; clone_size: .; j_call: TRBJ2-5
cdr3_aa: CASSPPQASGNTIYF; cdr3_nt: TGTGCCAGCAGCCCCCCGCAGGCGTCCGGAAACACCATATATTTT; v_call: TRBV7-2; d_call: .; clone_size: .; j_call: TRBJ1-3
cdr3_aa: CASRPSGAESTYNEQFF; cdr3_nt: TGTGCCAGCAGACCTAGCGGAGCAGAATCAACCTACAATGAGCAGTTCTTC; v_call: TRBV28; d_call: TRBD2; clone_size: few; j_call: TRBJ2-1
cdr3_aa: CASSFGEGWTGELFF; cdr3_nt: TGTGCCAGCAGTTTTGGGGAGGGTTGGACCGGGGAGCTGTTTTTT; v_call: TRBV6-6; d_call: TRBD2; clone_size: .; j_call: TRBJ2-2
cdr3_aa: CASSLPPFGNTEAFF; cdr3_nt: TGTGCCAGCAGTTTACCCCCTTTCGGTAACACTGAAGCTTTCTTT; v_call: TRBV6-6; d_call: .; clone_size: .; j_call: TRBJ1-1
cdr3_aa: CASVTRQGGAEAFF; cdr3_nt: TGTGCCAGCGTAACCCGACAGGGAGGCGCTGAAGCTTTCTTT; v_call: TRBV2; d_call: TRBD1; clone_size: .; j_call: TRBJ1-1
cdr3_aa: CASSLAGQGAETQYF; cdr3_nt: TGTGCCAGCAGCTTAGCGGGACAGGGGGCCGAGACCCAGTACTTC; v_call: TRBV11-1; d_call: TRBD1; clone_size: .; j_call: TRBJ2-5
cdr3_aa: CASSSNLRQGVNTEAFF; cdr3_nt: TGCGCCAGCAGCTCAAACCTCCGACAGGGAGTGAACACTGAAGCTTTCTTT; v_call: TRBV5-1; d_call: TRBD1; clone_size: .; j_call: TRBJ1-1
cdr3_aa: CASSRGGSGSSYNEQFF; cdr3_nt: TGCGCCAGCAGTCGCGGAGGTAGCGGGAGCTCCTACAATGAGCAGTTCTTC; v_call: TRBV5-1; d_call: TRBD2; clone_size: .; j_call: TRBJ2-1
cdr3_aa: CASSQDSRGRGYTF; cdr3_nt: TGTGCCAGCAGCCAAGATTCTAGAGGAAGAGGCTACACCTTC; v_call: TRBV14; d_call: .; clone_size: .; j_call: TRBJ1-2
cdr3_aa: CASSSGQVTDTQYF; cdr3_nt: TGTGCCAGCAGCTCCGGACAGGTCACAGATACGCAGTATTTT; v_call: TRBV11-3; d_call: TRBD1; clone_size: .; j_call: TRBJ2-3
cdr3_aa: CASSAWDSDPDTQYF; cdr3_nt: TGTGCCAGCTCTGCGTGGGACAGTGACCCAGATACGCAGTATTTT; v_call: TRBV18; d_call: TRBD1; clone_size: .; j_call: TRBJ2-3
cdr3_aa: CASSPQGEAQPQHF; cdr3_nt: TGTGCCAGCAGCCCACAGGGTGAGGCTCAGCCCCAGCATTTT; v_call: TRBV6-5; d_call: .; clone_size: .; j_call: TRBJ1-5
cdr3_aa: CASSFLFSNQPQHF; cdr3_nt: TGTGCCAGCAGTTTTCTGTTTAGCAATCAGCCCCAGCATTTT; v_call: TRBV28; d_call: .; clone_size: few; j_call: TRBJ1-5
cdr3_aa: CASSLRAGSAVVSNQPQHF; cdr3_nt: TGTGCCAGCTCACTCCGGGCAGGGTCGGCTGTCGTTTCCAATCAGCCCCAGCATTTT; v_call: TRBV18; d_call: .; clone_size: .; j_call: TRBJ1-5
cdr3_aa: CASSPLNRDKNTGELFF; cdr3_nt: TGTGCCAGCTCACCACTTAATCGGGACAAAAACACCGGGGAGCTGTTTTTT; v_call: TRBV18; d_call: .; clone_size: .; j_call: TRBJ2-2
cdr3_aa: CASSTPTGNYEQYF; cdr3_nt: TGTGCCAGCAGCACACCGACGGGGAACTACGAGCAGTACTTC; v_call: TRBV5-4; d_call: .; clone_size: .; j_call: TRBJ2-7
cdr3_aa: CASSLTGHTTGELFF; cdr3_nt: TGTGCCAGCAGCTTAACTGGCCATACCACCGGGGAGCTGTTTTTT; v_call: TRBV7-3; d_call: .; clone_size: once; j_call: TRBJ2-2
cdr3_aa: CASSLSPRGDTQYF; cdr3_nt: TGTGCCAGCAGCTTATCGCCCCGAGGAGATACGCAGTATTTT; v_call: TRBV11-3; d_call: .; clone_size: few; j_call: TRBJ2-3
cdr3_aa: CASSVSIIGNEQFF; cdr3_nt: TGTGCCAGCAGCGTTTCCATTATCGGCAATGAGCAGTTCTTC; v_call: TRBV9; d_call: .; clone_size: .; j_call: TRBJ2-1
cdr3_aa: CATSDYPLGGADTQYF; cdr3_nt: TGTGCCACCAGTGATTACCCTCTCGGGGGTGCAGATACGCAGTATTTT; v_call: TRBV24-1; d_call: .; clone_size: .; j_call: TRBJ2-3
cdr3_aa: CASSLRAGGNIQYF; cdr3_nt: TGTGCCAGCAGCTTGCGGGCTGGGGGCAACATTCAGTACTTC; v_call: TRBV5-6; d_call: .; clone_size: .; j_call: TRBJ2-4
cdr3_aa: CASRFLDRGSEAFF; cdr3_nt: TGTGCCAGCAGATTCTTGGACAGGGGATCTGAAGCTTTCTTT; v_call: TRBV6-5; d_call: TRBD1; clone_size: .; j_call: TRBJ1-1
cdr3_aa: CASSSGEPWASAMGFF; cdr3_nt: TGTGCCAGCAGCTCAGGGGAGCCGTGGGCGTCGGCTATGGGTTTCTTT; v_call: TRBV7-8; d_call: .; clone_size: .; j_call: TRBJ1-1
cdr3_aa: CASSLLGARTEAFF; cdr3_nt: TGCGCCAGCAGCTTGTTAGGGGCGAGGACTGAAGCTTTCTTT; v_call: TRBV5-1; d_call: .; clone_size: .; j_call: TRBJ1-1
cdr3_aa: CASSEGTGSRIYTEAFF; cdr3_nt: TGTGCCAGCAGTGAAGGCACAGGAAGCCGGATTTACACTGAAGCTTTCTTT; v_call: TRBV6-1; d_call: .; clone_size: .; j_call: TRBJ1-1
cdr3_aa: CASSEAGQGNTEAFF; cdr3_nt: TGTGCCAGCAGTGAAGCGGGACAGGGGAACACTGAAGCTTTCTTT; v_call: TRBV2; d_call: TRBD1; clone_size: .; j_call: TRBJ1-1
cdr3_aa: CASSLLPDRDISTDTQYF; cdr3_nt: TGCGCCAGCAGCCTGCTCCCCGACAGGGATATCAGCACAGATACGCAGTATTTT; v_call: TRBV5-1; d_call: TRBD1; clone_size: .; j_call: TRBJ2-3
cdr3_aa: CASSLQTGSYEQYF; cdr3_nt: TGCGCCAGCAGCTTGCAGACAGGAAGCTACGAGCAGTACTTC; v_call: TRBV5-1; d_call: .; clone_size: .; j_call: TRBJ2-7
cdr3_aa: CATSTSGRAPTGELFF; cdr3_nt: TGCGCCACCTCGACTAGCGGGAGGGCACCGACCGGGGAGCTGTTTTTT; v_call: TRBV5-1; d_call: TRBD2; clone_size: many; j_call: TRBJ2-2
cdr3_aa: CASSKSLYNEQFF; cdr3_nt: TGTGCCAGCAGCAAATCCCTCTACAATGAGCAGTTCTTC; v_call: TRBV21-1; d_call: .; clone_size: .; j_call: TRBJ2-1
cdr3_aa: CASSFAGGVYIQYF; cdr3_nt: TGCGCCAGCAGCTTCGCAGGGGGCGTATACATTCAGTACTTC; v_call: TRBV5-1; d_call: TRBD1; clone_size: .; j_call: TRBJ2-4
cdr3_aa: CASRLDRGQPQHF; cdr3_nt: TGTGCCAGCAGACTCGACAGGGGCCAGCCCCAGCATTTT; v_call: TRBV27; d_call: TRBD1; clone_size: .; j_call: TRBJ1-5
cdr3_aa: CASTTRVDGTQYF; cdr3_nt: TGTGCCTCCACGACTAGAGTAGATGGGACCCAGTACTTC; v_call: TRBV30; d_call: .; clone_size: .; j_call: TRBJ2-5
cdr3_aa: CASSPRGQPQHF; cdr3_nt: TGTGCCAGTAGTCCGAGGGGGCAGCCCCAGCATTTT; v_call: TRBV19; d_call: .; clone_size: .; j_call: TRBJ1-5